The entry below gives a single T cell receptor (beta chain) sequence along with its context. Its antigen is unidentified. The PCR contained 60 Vbeta and 13 Jbeta primers. This table comes from immunoSEQ multiplex PCR, and its TCRdb copy is limited to in-frame clones, with some not included. The sample includes 150,000 to 200,000 clones, around four fifths seen only once; the top ten take about 2.1%. The data are from a study of cytomegalovirus exposure and HLA in healthy donors. Study outcomes and limitations: Reportedly, TCR beta sequences accurately predicted HLA-A and HLA-B alleles in most subjects.

The V gene's germline CDR1 is SGHKS and CDR2 YYEKEE (reference sequence). V lost 3 bases and J lost 3; bases outside the gene matches: 12. CDR3 length: 16 amino acids. The sequence came from a female donor in good health and CMV-seronegative. The material sequenced was PBMCs. V usage is TRBV5-5 and J usage is TRBJ2-7; TRBD1 matches at 7 bases. The CDR3 region is CASSYWDSPGDYEQYF. The DNA for the CDR3 is TGTGCCAGCAGCTACTGGGACAGCCCCGGGGACTACGAGCAGTACTTC.